These T cell receptor beta chains were read from a single sample in a study of blood T cell repertoires in COVID-19. The repertoire was sequenced with immunoSEQ multiplex PCR; TCRdb's copy has only in-frame clones and lacks some. Here the sample spans about 210,000 clones, around 81% being singletons. The sequenced sample was peripheral blood. Receptors originate from a woman in her sixties or seventies with acute or convalescent COVID-19. The CDR3 runs from the conserved cysteine through the conserved F or W. The D gene is left open where the match is weak.

>NA|TRBV12-3/TRBV12-4
CASRRTFLETQYF
>TRBD2|TRBV5-5
CASSYLGRGGTDTQYF
>TRBD1|TRBV7-8
CASSGTVIHEQYF
>TRBD1|TRBV2
CASSAGQEYNEQFF
>NA|TRBV7-9
CASSLAETDKYF
>NA|TRBV7-2
CASSLIEGYEQYF
>NA|TRBV6-5
CASSYSGAVGNEQFF
>NA|TRBV3-1/TRBV3-2
CASSQGRQPHYEQYF
>NA|TRBV29-1
CSARTGSNQPQHF
>NA|TRBV6-6
CASSYSRLDTQYF
>NA|TRBV30
CAWSFRSSGNTIYF
>TRBD1|TRBV11-1
CASSLAGTGLNTGELFF
>TRBD1|TRBV5-6
CASSLSPRTGNTEAFF
>NA|TRBV2
CASSDSEVPGELFF
>TRBD2|TRBV3-1/TRBV3-2
CASSLSGGAGNEQFF
>NA|TRBV10-3
CAISDREAETQYF
>TRBD1|TRBV9
CASSGRPGQGERTEAFF
>TRBD1|TRBV7-3
CASSPGQGETQYF
>TRBD2|TRBV6-1
CASRTSAPPVF
>TRBD2|TRBV27
CASSTRIAGSREQYF
>TRBD2|TRBV5-1
CASKLAGGYVADTQYF
>TRBD1|TRBV24-1
CATSSEGARDTGELFF
>NA|TRBV10-2
CASRQALSYNEQFF
>NA|TRBV7-6
CASSSNVRENTGELFF
>TRBD1|TRBV4-2
CASSQGQGFQNIQYF
>NA|TRBV18
CASSGLSDILNTEAFF
>NA|TRBV29-1
CSVVNSGGTQYF
>TRBD2|TRBV19
CASSILTSGGVQFF
>NA|TRBV5-4
CASSLGGTQNQPQHF
>NA|TRBV14
CASSQGGGDQPQHF
>NA|TRBV6-4
CASSETPGRAGYTF
>TRBD1|TRBV7-6
CASSPNPGQGEKPQHF
>TRBD1|TRBV5-5
CASSVTGKVEKLFF
>TRBD1|TRBV25-1
CASSEGQGINYGYTF
>TRBD1|TRBV11-2
CASSQDRVYEQFF
>NA|TRBV18
CASSPGTSYYEQYF
>TRBD1|TRBV5-4
CASSLYRGPNTEAFF
>NA|TRBV7-2
CASSSPLGGNTGELFF
>NA|TRBV5-6
CASSLAQGRMNTEAFF
>NA|TRBV7-2
CASSSQAAGNTEAFF
>TRBD2|TRBV20-1
CSASSLAGDRGTQYF
>NA|TRBV30
CAWNFLQGGGTQYF
>NA|TRBV6-2/TRBV6-3
CASRPGGTYNEQFF
>NA|TRBV28
CASTHRVPQTSGYTF
>TRBD1|TRBV28
CASSLYVTGGLETQYF
>TRBD1|TRBV15
CATSRPDRDRQPQHF
>NA|TRBV10-3
CAISGSSTSSYEQYF
>NA|TRBV24-1
CATSDSPLYEQFF
>NA|TRBV11-2
CASRLGMNTEAFF
>NA|TRBV7-7
CASSLDQSGGELFF
>TRBD1|TRBV7-9
CASSLVGQGSGYTF
>TRBD1|TRBV7-2
CASSLWNRGSYEQYF
>TRBD2|TRBV7-2
CASSYSGVGEQFF
>NA|TRBV7-3
CASRSLGRLNTEAFF
>TRBD1|TRBV5-1
CASSRTGMNQETQYF
>NA|TRBV9
CASSPTSQTSYEQYF
>NA|TRBV2
CASSEGQEYGYTF
>NA|TRBV6-5
CASKAGLNTEAFF
>NA|TRBV2
CASSRGSNQPQHF